This record covers a single T cell receptor (beta chain). The target antigen is unknown. This sample was taken from a study of STAT5B mutations in CD4+ large granular lymphocyte leukemia. Across the study: Among healthy donors, a particular HLA allele went with more CDR3 'QG' motifs. Whole-study results and caveats: Without putative leukemic clones, patient CD4-sorted repertoires remained more clonal than healthy CD4+ repertoires. Approximately 25% of private leukemic clonotypes occurred rarely in other patients' non-leukemic repertoires.

Assay used: immunoSEQ multiplex PCR; TCRdb lists only in-frame clones, some missing. This sample has around 48,000 clones; around 70% occur once, and the top ten carry more than 1.5%. The sample consisted of CD4+ T cells from blood buffy coats. This TCR was sampled from a human donor in good health.

The CDR3 DNA follows: TGTGCCAGCAGCGTAGGCGGGGGGCCAGGGACCGGGGAGCTGTTTTTT. Translation gives CASSVGGGPGTGELFF. The chain combines TRBV9 with TRBJ2-2; 8 bases are a match to TRBD2. The CDR3 sequence is 16 residues long. Trimming at V came to 0 bases and at J to 5 bases, leaving 6 bases not matched to a gene. Germline-derived CDR1 and CDR2 are SGDLS and YYNGEE.